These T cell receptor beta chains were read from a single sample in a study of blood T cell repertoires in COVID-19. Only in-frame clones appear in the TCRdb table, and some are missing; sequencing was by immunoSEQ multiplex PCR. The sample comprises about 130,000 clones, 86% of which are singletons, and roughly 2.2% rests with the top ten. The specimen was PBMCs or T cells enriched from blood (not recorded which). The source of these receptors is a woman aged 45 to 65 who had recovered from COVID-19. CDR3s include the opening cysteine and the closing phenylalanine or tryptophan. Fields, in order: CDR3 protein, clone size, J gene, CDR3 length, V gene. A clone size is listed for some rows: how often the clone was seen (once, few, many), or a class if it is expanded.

cdr3_aa: CASSQESADGNTIYF
clone_size: NA
j_call: TRBJ1-3
cdr3_length: 15
v_call: TRBV3-1/TRBV3-2

cdr3_aa: CASSSWDSFYEQYF
clone_size: NA
j_call: TRBJ2-7
cdr3_length: 14
v_call: TRBV27

cdr3_aa: CASKPGRGRTGELFF
clone_size: few
j_call: TRBJ2-2
cdr3_length: 15
v_call: TRBV2

cdr3_aa: CASSELRTQGQYF
clone_size: once
j_call: TRBJ2-7
cdr3_length: 13
v_call: TRBV2

cdr3_aa: CASSLGLAGGQETQYF
clone_size: once
j_call: TRBJ2-5
cdr3_length: 16
v_call: TRBV5-4

cdr3_aa: CASSQLRGRTEAFF
clone_size: NA
j_call: TRBJ1-1
cdr3_length: 14
v_call: TRBV3-1/TRBV3-2

cdr3_aa: CASRGGGLGYGYTF
clone_size: NA
j_call: TRBJ1-2
cdr3_length: 14
v_call: TRBV6-5

cdr3_aa: CAISESSQVYEQYF
clone_size: NA
j_call: TRBJ2-7
cdr3_length: 14
v_call: TRBV10-3

cdr3_aa: CASSERWERNSPLHF
clone_size: once
j_call: TRBJ1-6
cdr3_length: 15
v_call: TRBV3-1/TRBV3-2

cdr3_aa: CASSQSSRGNQPQHF
clone_size: few
j_call: TRBJ1-5
cdr3_length: 15
v_call: TRBV16

cdr3_aa: CASSLALRDRNYGYTF
clone_size: NA
j_call: TRBJ1-2
cdr3_length: 16
v_call: TRBV5-8

cdr3_aa: CAWCTGGSGNTIYF
clone_size: NA
j_call: TRBJ1-3
cdr3_length: 14
v_call: TRBV30

cdr3_aa: CASSPTPYEQYF
clone_size: NA
j_call: TRBJ2-7
cdr3_length: 12
v_call: TRBV28

cdr3_aa: CASSQTSGLSYEQYF
clone_size: NA
j_call: TRBJ2-7
cdr3_length: 15
v_call: TRBV4-2

cdr3_aa: CASSDGQVDYGYTF
clone_size: few
j_call: TRBJ1-2
cdr3_length: 14
v_call: TRBV9

cdr3_aa: CASSYSSWTGVYNSPLHF
clone_size: NA
j_call: TRBJ1-6
cdr3_length: 18
v_call: TRBV6-2/TRBV6-3

cdr3_aa: CASSLYRGEEKLFF
clone_size: NA
j_call: TRBJ1-4
cdr3_length: 14
v_call: TRBV13

cdr3_aa: CAISQRGSGGSTYNEQFF
clone_size: NA
j_call: TRBJ2-1
cdr3_length: 18
v_call: TRBV10-3

cdr3_aa: CAWSDRFGYGYTF
clone_size: NA
j_call: TRBJ1-2
cdr3_length: 13
v_call: TRBV30

cdr3_aa: CASSPGGYSNQPQHF
clone_size: few
j_call: TRBJ1-5
cdr3_length: 15
v_call: TRBV18

cdr3_aa: CATSSRPSGANVLTF
clone_size: NA
j_call: TRBJ2-6
cdr3_length: 15
v_call: TRBV15

cdr3_aa: CASSLRNEKLFF
clone_size: NA
j_call: TRBJ1-4
cdr3_length: 12
v_call: TRBV7-2

cdr3_aa: CASSTGGPADTQYF
clone_size: NA
j_call: TRBJ2-3
cdr3_length: 14
v_call: TRBV7-7

cdr3_aa: CATSYGTEDGELFF
clone_size: NA
j_call: TRBJ2-2
cdr3_length: 14
v_call: TRBV6-5

cdr3_aa: CASSLAVTGKRSTDTQYF
clone_size: NA
j_call: TRBJ2-3
cdr3_length: 18
v_call: TRBV5-5

cdr3_aa: CASGPGQGADTQYF
clone_size: NA
j_call: TRBJ2-3
cdr3_length: 14
v_call: TRBV12-5

cdr3_aa: CASSYSLLDNEQFF
clone_size: NA
j_call: TRBJ2-1
cdr3_length: 14
v_call: TRBV6-5

cdr3_aa: CASRPPGTGLYGYTF
clone_size: NA
j_call: TRBJ1-2
cdr3_length: 15
v_call: TRBV6-5

cdr3_aa: CASSTTGNLLETQYF
clone_size: once
j_call: TRBJ2-5
cdr3_length: 15
v_call: TRBV9

cdr3_aa: CASSLATSGDTQYF
clone_size: NA
j_call: TRBJ2-3
cdr3_length: 14
v_call: TRBV5-1

cdr3_aa: CASSPNRDQPQHF
clone_size: NA
j_call: TRBJ1-5
cdr3_length: 13
v_call: TRBV7-8

cdr3_aa: CASSTHRPNQPQHF
clone_size: NA
j_call: TRBJ1-5
cdr3_length: 14
v_call: TRBV28

cdr3_aa: CASSESGVGSGNTIYF
clone_size: NA
j_call: TRBJ1-3
cdr3_length: 16
v_call: TRBV25-1

cdr3_aa: CASSIAHPGDTEAFF
clone_size: NA
j_call: TRBJ1-1
cdr3_length: 15
v_call: TRBV19

cdr3_aa: CASSEYVGPGANVLTF
clone_size: once
j_call: TRBJ2-6
cdr3_length: 16
v_call: TRBV2